A single T cell receptor (beta chain) is shown here with its context. Via MiXCR, TCRdb re-called the RT-PCR reads, giving one row per CDR3 protein. Of just under 550,000 distinct CDR3 sequences listed, less than 25% were seen once; the top ten hold 2.5% to 3%. The V gene's germline CDR1 is DFQATT and CDR2 SNEGSKA (reference sequence). The length of the CDR3 is 14 residues. Trimming removed 2 bases at V and 2 bases at J, with 12 bases between. These data come from a study of response to subunit inactivated influenza vaccine. These data also formed part of another study, on T cells expressing NK-cell markers. That report notes: cDNA encoding TCR beta was synthesized via 5'RACE template switching incorporating UMIs. An anti-gamma-delta TCR antibody was added in several experiments. It restricted sorting to alpha-beta TCR-expressing T cells. Once again these clonotypes came out on top in the CD3+CD56-NKG2C+ fraction of a few donors.

The V call is TRBV20-1, the J call TRBJ1-1; weak D call: TRBD1 (5 bases). This sample comprised CD4+ T cells sorted from PBMCs, obtained about 12 days after vaccination. The clonotype originates from a middle-aged man who received an inactivated influenza vaccine. The CDR3 loop is CSARRTGPNTEAFF. CDR3 sequence (DNA): TGCAGTGCTAGACGGACGGGACCCAACACTGAAGCTTTCTTT.